This T cell receptor (beta chain) came from a study of blood T cell repertoires in COVID-19. At the level of the study: COVID-19 samples collected from the United States, Italy and Spain covered acute and convalescent phases. T cells, B-cell-depleted T cells, or PBMCs supplied cDNA or gDNA.

Some clones are missing from TCRdb's copy, which holds only in-frame ones; the method was immunoSEQ multiplex PCR. The table lists 150,000 to 200,000 clones, roughly 77% of them singletons, with approximately 10% in the top ten. Germline trimming cut 4 bases from V and 7 bases from J; bases unmatched to any gene: 8. The CDR3 has 16 residues. Germline-derived CDR1 and CDR2 are LGHNA and YSLEER. This receptor was obtained from a human donor in a cohort sampled during active COVID-19. The chain is built from TRBV4-3 and TRBJ2-1; 12 bases map to TRBD1. Sequencing used peripheral blood. The CDR3 DNA reads as TGCGCCAGCAGCCGCCCTCGGGACAGGGGGCAAAATGAGCAGTTCTTC. Translating it yields CASSRPRDRGQNEQFF.